These T cell receptor beta chains were read from a single sample in a study of T cell repertoires in cytomegalovirus infection. Via MiXCR, TCRdb re-called the reads, giving one row per CDR3 protein. The sample lists about half a million distinct CDR3 sequences; 30% to 35% were seen once. No antigen is known for these receptors. The sample here was cultured PBMCs, taken from culture after CMV antigen stimulation. These receptor sequences come from a human donor in good health (CMV status not recorded). Some clones in this sample may be carry-over from other donors' samples. CDR3s include the opening cysteine and the closing phenylalanine or tryptophan. The D gene is left open where the match is weak. Some rows mark clone size as missing; the rest say once, few, many or name a class of expanded clone.

>many|TRBV29-1|TRBJ1-1|.
TGCAGCGTAGGCAGTTCGAACACTGAAGCTTTCTTT
CSVGSSNTEAFF
>many|TRBV7-3|TRBJ2-5|.
TGTGCCAGCAGCTTAGGGCCACAAGAGACCCAGTACTTC
CASSLGPQETQYF
>.|TRBV7-3|TRBJ2-1|.
TGTGCCAGCAGCTTAGAAAGCGTGTTAGTGAAGAGGGGTGGCAATGAGCAGTTCTTC
CASSLESVLVKRGGNEQFF
>.|TRBV2|TRBJ2-2|.
TGTGCCAGCCGGGGCCCGGCCGGGGAGCTGTTTTTT
CASRGPAGELFF
>many|TRBV11-2|TRBJ2-1|.
TGTGCCAGCAGCTCAGTCCCCGGACGGGGTGAGCAGTTCTTC
CASSSVPGRGEQFF
>.|TRBV13|TRBJ2-3|.
TGTGCCAGCAGCCTAGAGCGGAGCCGCACAGATACGCAGTATTTT
CASSLERSRTDTQYF
>few|TRBV5-6|TRBJ1-2|.
TGTGCCAGCAGCTACTCGATTGAGGGAACTAACTATGGCTACACCTTC
CASSYSIEGTNYGYTF
>few|TRBV7-8|TRBJ1-4|TRBD1
TGTGCCAGCAGCTTAGGCTCAGGACAGGGCGATGAAAAACTGTTTTTT
CASSLGSGQGDEKLFF
>.|TRBV30|TRBJ2-1|.
TGCGCCTGGAGACCTCCACAGGGTAGGGGCTCCTACAATGAGCAGTTCTTC
CAWRPPQGRGSYNEQFF
>.|TRBV24-1|TRBJ2-5|TRBD1
TGTGCCACCAGTGTGACAGGGGGCGAAGAGACCCAGTACTTC
CATSVTGGEETQYF
>.|TRBV12-3/TRBV12-4|TRBJ1-2|.
TGTGCCAGCAGCCGGGGGAGAAACTATGGCTACACCTTC
CASSRGRNYGYTF
>few|TRBV7-2|TRBJ1-5|.
TGTGCCAGCAGCTTAGCTCCGGGACCCCCACCCCAGCCCCAGCATTTT
CASSLAPGPPPQPQHF
>.|TRBV10-3|TRBJ2-3|.
TGTGCCATCAGTGAGCATACTGGGGCAGATACGCAGTATTTT
CAISEHTGADTQYF
>few|TRBV7-2|TRBJ2-1|TRBD2
TGTGCCAGCAGCTCCCGCCCCAGCGGGACTCGCAATGAGCAGTTCTTC
CASSSRPSGTRNEQFF
>.|TRBV6-5|TRBJ1-3|TRBD1
TGTGCCAGCAGAACCCTGAGGGTGTGGACAGGGAGAAACACCATATATTTT
CASRTLRVWTGRNTIYF
>.|TRBV5-4|TRBJ2-1|.
TGTGCCAGCAGCCGAGAGGTGAATGAGCAGTTCTTC
CASSREVNEQFF
>.|TRBV19|TRBJ2-1|.
TGTGCCAGTAGTATAAATGGTGATGCGGATACCTACAATGAGCAGTTCTTC
CASSINGDADTYNEQFF
>.|TRBV24-1|TRBJ1-2|TRBD1
TGTGCCACCAGTGATCCAGGGACAGAGGCACGGGGCTACACCTTC
CATSDPGTEARGYTF
>few|TRBV12-3/TRBV12-4|TRBJ1-2|.
TGTGCCAGCAGTTCCAGCGTAGCTAACTATGGCTACACCTTC
CASSSSVANYGYTF
>few|TRBV11-2|TRBJ2-1|.
TGTGCCAGCAGCCCGGTCATACTAGGGGTAGGCGATGAGCAGTTCTTC
CASSPVILGVGDEQFF
>few|TRBV29-1|TRBJ1-1|TRBD1
TGCAGCGTGGAAACGAACAGGGGGGCCACTGAAGCTTTCTTT
CSVETNRGATEAFF
>.|TRBV7-2|TRBJ2-7|.
TGTGCCAGCAGCCTTACATCCTCGGCCGGGCATCCCTACGAGCAGTACTTC
CASSLTSSAGHPYEQYF
>many|TRBV2|TRBJ2-3|.
TGTGCCAGCCAACTTTGGCGCGCTAGTCCGTATTTT
CASQLWRASPYF
>.|TRBV28|TRBJ1-1|.
TGTGCCAGCTCTATTTGGGAGGGCACTGAAGCTTTCTTT
CASSIWEGTEAFF
>.|TRBV6-5|TRBJ2-5|.
TGTGCCAGCAGTTTCCAAATCAGGGAGACCCAGTACTTC
CASSFQIRETQYF
>.|TRBV10-3|TRBJ1-2|.
TGTGCCATCAGTACCAGGGACGGATATGGCTACACCTTC
CAISTRDGYGYTF
>.|TRBV7-2|TRBJ2-1|TRBD2
TGTGCCAGCAGCTTAGGACTAGCGGGATCGGGTGAGCAGTTCTTC
CASSLGLAGSGEQFF
>.|TRBV12-3/TRBV12-4|TRBJ2-1|.
TGTGCCAGCAGCCCAACAGGGCTTGTGGAGCAGTTCTTC
CASSPTGLVEQFF
>.|TRBV12-5|TRBJ2-5|.
TGTGCTAGTGCCCCCCCAGGGGCCGGAGAGACCCAGTACTTC
CASAPPGAGETQYF
>few|TRBV30|TRBJ2-3|.
TGTGCCTGGAGTGGGTATTTCACAGATACGCAGTATTTT
CAWSGYFTDTQYF
>.|TRBV2|TRBJ1-5|.
TGTGCCAGCAGTGAAATGCGTCGGGGTGGTCAGCCCCAGCATTTT
CASSEMRRGGQPQHF
>.|TRBV12-3/TRBV12-4|TRBJ1-2|.
TGTGCCAGCAGTCCGACCGACGGAGCCTATGGCTACACCTTC
CASSPTDGAYGYTF
>.|TRBV11-2|TRBJ1-5|.
TGTGCCAGCAGCTTACTAGGGGTCGGCAATCAGCCCCAGCATTTT
CASSLLGVGNQPQHF
>once|TRBV19|TRBJ1-2|.
TGTGCCAGTAGGGAGTCGAACTATGGCTACACCTTC
CASRESNYGYTF
>.|TRBV7-6|TRBJ1-6|TRBD1
TGTGCCAGCAGCGAGGGGGCGCGAAATTCACCCCTCCACTTT
CASSEGARNSPLHF
>few|TRBV7-6|TRBJ2-3|TRBD1
TGTGCCAGCAGCCAGCGCCCATATCCCGGGACAGGGGTTTATTTAGAGACAGATACGCAGTATTTT
CASSQRPYPGTGVYLETDTQYF
>few|TRBV2|TRBJ2-3|.
TGTGCCAGCAATGTTCATACCACAGATACGCAGTATTTT
CASNVHTTDTQYF
>.|TRBV12-3/TRBV12-4|TRBJ1-1|.
TGTGCCAGCAGTTTCTTACAGGGTGGCCAAGAAGCTTTCTTT
CASSFLQGGQEAFF
>.|TRBV7-6|TRBJ2-1|TRBD2
TGTGCCAGCAGCAAAGCGGGGGTCGGTCATGAGCAGTTCTTC
CASSKAGVGHEQFF
>.|TRBV6-2/TRBV6-3|TRBJ2-2|.
TGTGCCAGCACCCGGAACACCGGGGAGCTGTTTTTT
CASTRNTGELFF
>.|TRBV28|TRBJ1-6|.
TGTGCCAGCAGGATGACAGGAGATAATTCACCCCTCCACTTT
CASRMTGDNSPLHF
>many|TRBV7-3|TRBJ2-2|TRBD2
TGTGCCAGCAGCTCGGGACTACGTAACACCGGGGAGCTGTTTTTT
CASSSGLRNTGELFF
>few|TRBV28|TRBJ2-4|TRBD2
TGTGCCAGCAGTCCTGGAAGTATGGGGGAGGGCCTTAACATTCAGTACTTC
CASSPGSMGEGLNIQYF
>.|TRBV19|TRBJ1-1|.
TGTGCCAGTAGGGCCATTAGACCGGGGCAGGGTGTGAGGACTGAAGCTTTCTTT
CASRAIRPGQGVRTEAFF
>few|TRBV20-1|TRBJ1-6|.
TGCAGTGCGATGCCCGGGGGTCGTAATTCACCCCTCCACTTT
CSAMPGGRNSPLHF